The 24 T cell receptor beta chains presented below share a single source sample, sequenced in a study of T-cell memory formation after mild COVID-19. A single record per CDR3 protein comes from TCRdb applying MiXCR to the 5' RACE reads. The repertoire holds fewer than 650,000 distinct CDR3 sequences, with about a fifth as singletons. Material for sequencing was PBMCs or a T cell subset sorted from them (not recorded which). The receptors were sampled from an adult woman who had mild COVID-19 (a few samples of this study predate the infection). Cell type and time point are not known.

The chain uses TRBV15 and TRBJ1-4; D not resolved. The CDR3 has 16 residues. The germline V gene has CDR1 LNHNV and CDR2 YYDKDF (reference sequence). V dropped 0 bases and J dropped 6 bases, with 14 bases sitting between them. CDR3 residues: CATSRDLKGHDEKLFF. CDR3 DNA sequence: TGTGCCACCAGCAGAGACCTGAAGGGTCACGATGAAAAACTGTTTTTT. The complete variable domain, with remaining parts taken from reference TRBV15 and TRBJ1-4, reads DAMVIQNPRYQVTQFGKPVTLSCSQTLNHNVMYWYQQKSSQAPKLLFHYYDKDFNNEADTPDNFQSRRPNTSFCFLDIRSPGLGDTAMYLCATSRDLKGHDEKLFFGSGTQLSVL.

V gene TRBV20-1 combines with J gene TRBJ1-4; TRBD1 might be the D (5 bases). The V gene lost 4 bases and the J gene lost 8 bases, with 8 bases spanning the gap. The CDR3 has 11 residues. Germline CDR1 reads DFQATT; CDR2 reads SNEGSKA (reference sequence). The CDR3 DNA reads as TGCAGTGCTAACAGGCTCGAAAAACTGTTTTTT. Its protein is CSANRLEKLFF.

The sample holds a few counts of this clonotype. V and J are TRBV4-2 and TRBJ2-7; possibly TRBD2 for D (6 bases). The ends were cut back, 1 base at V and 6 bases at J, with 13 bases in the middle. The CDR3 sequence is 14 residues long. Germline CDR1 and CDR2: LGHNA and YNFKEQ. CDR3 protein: CASSQASSESEQYF. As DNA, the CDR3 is TGTGCCAGCAGCCAAGCGTCTAGCGAGAGCGAGCAGTACTTC.

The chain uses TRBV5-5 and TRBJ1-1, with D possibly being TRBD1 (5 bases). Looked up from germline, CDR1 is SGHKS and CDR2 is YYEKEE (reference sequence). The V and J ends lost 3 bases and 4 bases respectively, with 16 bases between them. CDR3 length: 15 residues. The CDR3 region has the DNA TGTGCCAGCAGCTCCAGTCGCGGGGGTTTCACTGAAGCTTTCTTT. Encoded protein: CASSSSRGGFTEAFF.

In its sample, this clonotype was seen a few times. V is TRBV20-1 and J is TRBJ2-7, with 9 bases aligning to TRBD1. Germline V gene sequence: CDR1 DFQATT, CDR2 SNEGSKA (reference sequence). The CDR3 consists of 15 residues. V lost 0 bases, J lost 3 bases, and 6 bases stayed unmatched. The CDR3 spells CSARDLRDRVYEQYF. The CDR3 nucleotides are TGCAGTGCTAGAGACCTGCGGGACAGGGTCTACGAGCAGTACTTC.

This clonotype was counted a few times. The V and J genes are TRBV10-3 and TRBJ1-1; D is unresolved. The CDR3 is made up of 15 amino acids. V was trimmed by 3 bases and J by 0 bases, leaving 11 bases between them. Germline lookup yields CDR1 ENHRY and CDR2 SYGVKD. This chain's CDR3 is CAISDMVGVNTEAFF. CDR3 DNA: TGTGCCATCAGTGATATGGTCGGGGTGAACACTGAAGCTTTCTTT.

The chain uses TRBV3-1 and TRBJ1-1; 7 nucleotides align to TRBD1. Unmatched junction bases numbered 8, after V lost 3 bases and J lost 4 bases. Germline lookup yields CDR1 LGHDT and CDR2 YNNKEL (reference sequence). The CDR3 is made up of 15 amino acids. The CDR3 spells CASSHRQGRGTEAFF. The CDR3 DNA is TGTGCCAGCAGCCACCGACAGGGCAGGGGCACTGAAGCTTTCTTT.

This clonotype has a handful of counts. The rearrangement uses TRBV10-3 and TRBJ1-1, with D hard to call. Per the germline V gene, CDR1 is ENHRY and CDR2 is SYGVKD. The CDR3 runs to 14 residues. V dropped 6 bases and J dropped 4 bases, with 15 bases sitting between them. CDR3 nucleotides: TGTGCCATCAGGGATCGTACGAAGGGCACTGAAGCTTTCTTT. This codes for CAIRDRTKGTEAFF.

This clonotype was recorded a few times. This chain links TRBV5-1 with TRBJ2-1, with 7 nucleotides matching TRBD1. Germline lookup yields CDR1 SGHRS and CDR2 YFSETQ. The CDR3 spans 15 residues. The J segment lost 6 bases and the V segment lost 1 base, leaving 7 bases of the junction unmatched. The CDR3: CASSLRQGRGNEQFF. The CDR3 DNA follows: TGCGCCAGCAGCTTGCGACAGGGAAGGGGCAATGAGCAGTTCTTC.

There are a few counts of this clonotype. Here the CDR3 DNA reads TGTGCCAGCAGCCCCTCCGGCAGGGGAGCCTACGAGCAGTACTTC. This codes for CASSPSGRGAYEQYF. The chain has TRBV7-9 and TRBJ2-7; maybe TRBD1 (6 bases). CDR1 is SEHNR and CDR2 is FQNEAQ in the germline V gene (reference sequence). There are 15 residues in the CDR3. V shed 5 bases and J shed 2 bases, with 16 bases lying between them. Looking up the rest from reference TRBV7-9 and TRBJ2-7 gives the full variable domain: DTGVSQNPRHKITKRGQNVTFRCDPISEHNRLYWYRQTLGQGPEFLTYFQNEAQLEKSRLLSDRFSAERPKGSFSTLEIQRTEQGDSAMYLCASSPSGRGAYEQYFGPGTRLTVT.

As DNA, the CDR3 is TGTGCCAGTAGTTTGGGACATCGCTCTGGGGCCAACGTCCTGACTTTC. Its protein is CASSLGHRSGANVLTF. V is TRBV19 and J is TRBJ2-6; TRBD1 might be the D (6 bases). Looked up from germline, CDR1 is LNHDA and CDR2 is SQIVND (reference sequence). V lost 5 bases and J 0 bases, leaving 11 bases between the germline ends. This CDR3 has 16 amino acids.

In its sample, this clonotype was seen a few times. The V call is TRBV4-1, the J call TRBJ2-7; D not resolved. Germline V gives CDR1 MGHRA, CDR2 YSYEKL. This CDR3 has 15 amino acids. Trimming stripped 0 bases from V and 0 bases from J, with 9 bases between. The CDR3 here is CASSQEDRSSYEQYF. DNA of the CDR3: TGCGCCAGCAGCCAAGAGGACCGCAGCTCCTACGAGCAGTACTTC.

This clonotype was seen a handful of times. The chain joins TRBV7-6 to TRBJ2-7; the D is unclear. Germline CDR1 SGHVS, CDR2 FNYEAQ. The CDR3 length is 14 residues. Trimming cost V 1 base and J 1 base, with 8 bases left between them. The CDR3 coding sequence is TGTGCCAGCAGCTTAGACACCTTATCCTACGAGCAGTACTTC. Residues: CASSLDTLSYEQYF.

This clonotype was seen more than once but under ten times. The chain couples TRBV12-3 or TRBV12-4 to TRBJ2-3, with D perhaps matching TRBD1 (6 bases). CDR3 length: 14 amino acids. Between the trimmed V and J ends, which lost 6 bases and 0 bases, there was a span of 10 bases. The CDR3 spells CASSHRESTDTQYF. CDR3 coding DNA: TGTGCCAGCAGCCACAGGGAAAGCACAGATACGCAGTATTTT.

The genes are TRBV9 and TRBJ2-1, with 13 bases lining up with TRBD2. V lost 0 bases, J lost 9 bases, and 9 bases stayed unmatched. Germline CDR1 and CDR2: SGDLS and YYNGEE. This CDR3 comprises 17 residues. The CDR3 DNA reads TGTGCCAGCAGCGTAGAACCCGCCGGGACTAGCGGGACTGAGCAGTTCTTC. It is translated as CASSVEPAGTSGTEQFF.

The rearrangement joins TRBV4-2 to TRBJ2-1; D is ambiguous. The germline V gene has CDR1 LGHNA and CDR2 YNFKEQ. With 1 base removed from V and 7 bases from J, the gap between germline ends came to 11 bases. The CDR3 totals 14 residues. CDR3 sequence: CASSQGRLPNEQFF. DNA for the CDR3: TGTGCCAGCAGCCAAGGTAGACTCCCTAATGAGCAGTTCTTC.

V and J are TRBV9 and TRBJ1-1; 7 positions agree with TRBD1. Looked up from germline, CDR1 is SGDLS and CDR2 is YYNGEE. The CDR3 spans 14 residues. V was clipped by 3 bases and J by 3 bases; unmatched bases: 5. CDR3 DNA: TGTGCCAGCAGCGAAGGGGGCCTGGACACTGAAGCTTTCTTT. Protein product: CASSEGGLDTEAFF. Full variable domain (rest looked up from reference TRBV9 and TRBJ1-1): DSGVTQTPKHLITATGQRVTLRCSPRSGDLSVYWYQQSLDQGLQFLIQYYNGEERAKGNILERFSAQQFPDLHSELNLSSLELGDSALYFCASSEGGLDTEAFFGQGTRLTVV.

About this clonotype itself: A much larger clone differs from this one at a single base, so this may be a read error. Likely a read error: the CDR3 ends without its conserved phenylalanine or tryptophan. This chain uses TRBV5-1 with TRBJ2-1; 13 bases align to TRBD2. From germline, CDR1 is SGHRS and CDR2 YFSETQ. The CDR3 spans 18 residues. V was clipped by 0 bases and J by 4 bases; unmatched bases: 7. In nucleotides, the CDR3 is TGCGCCAGCAGCTTGGCCTATCCGGGACTAGCGGGGTACAATGAGCAGTTCTTA. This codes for CASSLAYPGLAGYNEQFL.

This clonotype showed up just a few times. CDR3 coding DNA: TGTGCCAGCAGCTTGTGGAGCCAGAACTACGAGCAGTACTTC. As protein: CASSLWSQNYEQYF. V usage is TRBV5-5 and J usage is TRBJ2-7; D call uncertain. CDR1 and CDR2 from the germline V gene are SGHKS and YYEKEE (reference sequence). Trimming took 1 base from V and 3 from J, leaving 11 bases between them. The CDR3 length is 14 residues.

CDR3 in amino acids: CSATRNPAGGATDTQYF. The CDR3 DNA is TGCAGTGCGACGAGAAACCCGGCGGGAGGGGCTACAGATACGCAGTATTTT. J is TRBJ2-3 and V is TRBV20-1; 9 bases line up with TRBD2. CDR1 is DFQATT and CDR2 is SNEGSKA in the germline V gene (reference sequence). The CDR3 spans 17 residues. V gave up 6 bases and J gave up 3 bases; unmatched junction bases: 16.

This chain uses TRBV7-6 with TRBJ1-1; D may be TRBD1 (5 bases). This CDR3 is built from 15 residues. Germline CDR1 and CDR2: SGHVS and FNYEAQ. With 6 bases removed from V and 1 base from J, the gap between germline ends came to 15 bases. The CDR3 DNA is TGTGCCAGCAGTTCCACGGCAGGGCAGAACACTGAAGCTTTCTTT. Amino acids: CASSSTAGQNTEAFF. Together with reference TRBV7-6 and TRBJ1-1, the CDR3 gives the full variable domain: GAGVSQSPRYKVTKRGQDVALRCDPISGHVSLYWYRQALGQGPEFLTYFNYEAQQDKSGLPNDRFSAERPEGSISTLTIQRTEQRDSAMYRCASSSTAGQNTEAFFGQGTRLTVV.

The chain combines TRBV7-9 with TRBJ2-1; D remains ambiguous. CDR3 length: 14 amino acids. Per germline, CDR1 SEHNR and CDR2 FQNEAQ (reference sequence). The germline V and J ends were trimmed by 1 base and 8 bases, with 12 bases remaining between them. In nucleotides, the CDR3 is TGTGCCAGCAGCTTAGATTGGGCCCAGGATGAGCAGTTCTTC. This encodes CASSLDWAQDEQFF.

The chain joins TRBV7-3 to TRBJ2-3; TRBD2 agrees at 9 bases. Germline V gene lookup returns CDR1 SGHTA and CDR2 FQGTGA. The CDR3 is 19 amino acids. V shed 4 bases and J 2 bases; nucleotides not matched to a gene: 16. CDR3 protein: CASSSRGSSGSSNTDTQYF. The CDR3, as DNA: TGTGCCAGCAGCTCGCGGGGGAGTAGCGGGAGCAGTAACACAGATACGCAGTATTTT.

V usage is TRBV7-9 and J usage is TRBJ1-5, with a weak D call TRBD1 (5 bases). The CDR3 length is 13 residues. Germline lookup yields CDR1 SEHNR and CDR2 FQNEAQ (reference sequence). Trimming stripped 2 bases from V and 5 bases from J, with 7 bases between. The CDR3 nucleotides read TGTGCCAGCAGCTTAACAGGCTATCAGCCCCAGCATTTT. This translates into CASSLTGYQPQHF.